Below, one T cell receptor (beta chain) is given with its context. Antigen unknown. These data originate in a study of blood T cells in healthy people across ages. Findings and caveats of the study: Older age coincided with a roughly linear decline in TCR beta diversity per million T cells. Diversity estimates drawn from one million T cells were deemed underestimates.

V was pared by 5 bases and J by 1 base, with 25 bases between. This CDR3 region has 19 residues. Germline lookup yields CDR1 LGHNA and CDR2 YNFKEQ. Together with a sample-barcoded 5' primer, a J-beta primer mix was included in a second PCR lasting about 7 to 11 cycles. A single record per CDR3 protein comes from TCRdb applying MiXCR to the 5' RACE reads. The profile shows hundreds of thousands of distinct CDR3 sequences, roughly 56% of them singletons. The specimen sequenced was blood. This sequence was found in a man aged 40-49 years in good health. The chain employs TRBV4-2 and TRBJ2-3; D possibly corresponds to TRBD2 (6 bases). CDR3 loop: CASSKMDAGTQSRTDTQYF. The CDR3 nucleotides are TGTGCCAGCAGCAAGATGGACGCCGGGACTCAAAGTCGCACAGATACGCAGTATTTT.